The 27 T cell receptor beta chains reported below all come from one sample, sequenced in a study of post-analysis software for immune sequencing data. Their antigen targets remain unknown. General study findings and limits: About five TRBV segments were more frequent in patients than controls; TRBV5-6, TRBV5-1 and TRBV20-1 belonged to this group.

Sequencing libraries made from TCR beta cDNA carried unique molecular identifiers. Each CDR3 protein gets one entry after TCRdb re-called the PCR reads with MiXCR. The sample contains 820,000 or so distinct CDR3 sequences, about 50% of which appear only once. Material: blood. The receptors here all came from a girl between 10 and 17 years old with multiple sclerosis.

The chain carries TRBV5-1 and TRBJ2-1, with D uncertain. The V and J ends lost 5 bases and 6 bases respectively, with 21 bases between them. The CDR3 sequence is 16 residues long. The germline V gene has CDR1 SGHRS and CDR2 YFSETQ. The CDR3 DNA is TGCGCCAGCAGTATCAGACGGGCCTCCCCTTCCAATGAGCAGTTCTTC. It codes for CASSIRRASPSNEQFF.

This sequence joins TRBV4-1 and TRBJ1-2; possibly TRBD1 for D (5 bases). Germline V gene lookup returns CDR1 MGHRA and CDR2 YSYEKL. This CDR3 is built from 13 residues. Trimming pared 0 bases from V and 4 bases from J, leaving 6 bases between. CDR3 DNA: TGCGCCAGCAGCCAAGACAGGGTCTATGGCTACACCTTC. Protein: CASSQDRVYGYTF.

On this clonotype itself: At one boundary the junction diverges from the germline segment, which might be a read error. The V and J genes are TRBV6-5 and TRBJ2-3, with D possibly matching TRBD1 (5 bases). The CDR3 has 15 amino acids. The germline CDR1 and CDR2 sequences are MNHEY and SVGAGI. CDR3 sequence (DNA): TGTGCCAACAGTGACTCAGAAGGGGGCACAGATACGCAGTATTTT. Amino acid sequence: CANSDSEGGTDTQYF.

This clonotype was counted only a few times. The chain joins TRBV20-1 to TRBJ2-1; 10 bases fit TRBD2. Germline V CDR1 and CDR2: DFQATT, SNEGSKA (reference sequence). CDR3 length: 13 amino acids. Losses at the gene ends were 6 bases for V and 3 bases for J; bases not matched to a gene: 2. In DNA form, the CDR3 reads TGCAGTGCGCCTAGCGGGGGCTACAATGAGCAGTTCTTC. Protein: CSAPSGGYNEQFF.

The rearrangement uses TRBV29-1 and TRBJ2-3; D is possibly TRBD1 or TRBD2 (7 bases each). The length of the CDR3 is 15 residues. Trimming cost V 3 bases and J 4 bases, with 17 bases left between them. Per germline, CDR1 SQVTM and CDR2 ANQGSEA. For the CDR3, the DNA is TGCAGCGTTGAGTCGTGGTCAGGGGGGGCAGATACGCAGTATTTT. Its translation is CSVESWSGGADTQYF.

There are a few counts of this clonotype. V usage is TRBV12-5 and J usage is TRBJ1-2, with TRBD1 as a possible D gene (6 bases). V was shortened by 5 bases and J by 0 bases, with 10 bases between the two germline ends. Germline CDR1 LGHNT, CDR2 FRNRAP. The CDR3 length is 14 residues. The CDR3 reads CASGGTTPNYGYTF. CDR3 DNA: TGTGCTAGTGGTGGGACAACTCCTAACTATGGCTACACCTTC.

The rearrangement links TRBV20-1 to TRBJ2-1, with 9 bases fitting TRBD2. The germline V gene has CDR1 DFQATT and CDR2 SNEGSKA (reference sequence). The length of the CDR3 is 14 residues. V lost 5 bases to trimming and J lost 6 bases; unmatched junction nucleotides: 8. In DNA form, the CDR3 reads TGCAGTGCTGATTGGGGACTAGCTGGCAATGAGCAGTTCTTC. Amino acid sequence: CSADWGLAGNEQFF.

This sequence joins TRBV12-5 and TRBJ1-1, with D perhaps TRBD1 (5 bases). The CDR3 runs to 14 residues. The V gene lost 7 bases and the J gene lost 4 bases, with 16 bases spanning the gap. The germline CDR1 and CDR2 sequences are LGHNT and FRNRAP. DNA of the CDR3: TGTGCTAGTGCCGGGACGGGAGTGATCACTGAAGCTTTCTTT. Translation gives CASAGTGVITEAFF. The whole variable domain, remainder taken from reference TRBV12-5 and TRBJ1-1, is DARVTQTPRHKVTEMGQEVTMRCQPILGHNTVFWYRQTMMQGLELLAYFRNRAPLDDSGMPKDRFSAEMPDATLATLKIQPSEPRDSAVYFCASAGTGVITEAFFGQGTRLTVV.

This chain uses TRBV7-9 with TRBJ1-4; D ambiguous. Germline loops: CDR1 SEHNR, CDR2 FQNEAQ (reference sequence). The ends were cut back, 2 bases at V and 4 bases at J, with 11 bases in the middle. The CDR3 spans 15 residues. CDR3 nucleotides: TGTGCCAGCAGCTTACCGGGTGGTGGTAATGAAAAACTGTTTTTT. As protein: CASSLPGGGNEKLFF.

The chain has TRBV6-6 and TRBJ2-7; TRBD1 is a possible D gene (6 bases). V was cut by 5 bases and J by 2 bases, with 13 bases left in between. CDR3 length equals 14 residues. Germline V lookup: CDR1 MNHNY, CDR2 SVGAGI (reference sequence). The CDR3 coding sequence is TGTGCCAGCAGTCACCGGGACACAGCCTACGAGCAGTACTTC. Translation: CASSHRDTAYEQYF.

This clonotype came up a few times. This rearrangement joins TRBV6-4 to TRBJ2-2, with a weak D call TRBD1 (6 bases). This CDR3 has 15 residues. Germline V gene lookup returns CDR1 MRHNA and CDR2 SNTAGT. Trimming removed 0 bases at V and 1 base at J, with 6 bases between. The CDR3: CASSDSGQNTGELFF. The CDR3 coding sequence is TGTGCCAGCAGTGACTCGGGACAGAACACCGGGGAGCTGTTTTTT.

The V and J genes are TRBV5-6 and TRBJ2-5, with TRBD1 identical over 8 bases. The J call is in doubt because the DNA end fits TRBJ2-7 better. Germline values: CDR1 SGHDT, CDR2 YYEEEE. The CDR3 contains 13 residues. CDR3: CASSYTGGNEQYF. For the CDR3, the DNA is TGTGCCAGCAGCTATACAGGGGGGAACGAGCAGTACTTC.

The chain employs TRBV20-1 and TRBJ1-4; D is uncertain. The V end was cut by 0 bases, the J end by 0 bases, with 2 bases between. Germline V lookup: CDR1 DFQATT, CDR2 SNEGSKA (reference sequence). The CDR3 covers 13 residues. The chain's CDR3 is CSARDATNEKLFF. In DNA, the CDR3 is TGCAGTGCTAGAGATGCAACTAATGAAAAACTGTTTTTT.

This chain connects TRBV9 to TRBJ1-2; D is perhaps TRBD1 (5 bases). CDR1 and CDR2 from the germline V gene are SGDLS and YYNGEE. The CDR3 runs 12 residues. V was cut by 3 bases and J by 8 bases, with 11 bases left in between. CDR3 in amino acids: CASSGQPNGYTF. The CDR3 region has the DNA TGTGCCAGCAGCGGACAGCCCAACGGCTACACCTTC.

This clonotype has just a few counts. V and J are TRBV6-1 and TRBJ2-7, with 7 positions matching TRBD2. The V segment lost 6 bases and the J segment 4 bases; nucleotides outside the gene matches: 18. This CDR3 comprises 17 residues. The germline gives CDR1 MNHNS, CDR2 SASEGT. Here the CDR3 reads CASRHGPQLAGVYEQYF. CDR3 coding DNA: TGTGCCAGCAGACACGGACCGCAATTGGCGGGAGTGTACGAGCAGTACTTC.

The rearrangement links TRBV20-1 to TRBJ2-7, with 9 bases aligning to TRBD1. The germline V gene encodes CDR1 DFQATT and CDR2 SNEGSKA (reference sequence). V lost 6 bases, J lost 6 bases, and 9 bases stayed unmatched. The length of the CDR3 is 13 residues. The CDR3 nucleotides read TGCAGTGCCCTCCCGGACAGGGGCCGCGAGCAGTACTTC. It is translated as CSALPDRGREQYF.

This clonotype has just a few counts. The chain carries TRBV6-5 and TRBJ1-2; D not certain. This CDR3 contains 13 residues. Per the germline V gene, CDR1 is MNHEY and CDR2 is SVGAGI. Deletions cut 2 bases from V and 7 bases from J, with 11 bases between. The CDR3 region has the DNA TGTGCCAGCAGTTACGCCCGCAGTGGTGGCTACACCTTC. The encoded protein is CASSYARSGGYTF.

The chain links TRBV14 to TRBJ2-5, with 7 positions matching TRBD2. The J segment lost 1 base and the V segment lost 4 bases, leaving 6 bases of the junction unmatched. CDR1 is SGHDN, CDR2 FVKESK, per germline. CDR3 size: 15 residues. The CDR3 protein is CASSPWRGTQETQYF. CDR3 coding DNA: TGTGCCAGCAGCCCTTGGCGGGGGACCCAAGAGACCCAGTACTTC.

This chain joins TRBV20-1 and TRBJ1-6; D unresolved. In germline, CDR1 is DFQATT, CDR2 SNEGSKA (reference sequence). V gave up 5 bases and J gave up 9 bases, with 17 bases separating them. This CDR3 is 14 amino acids long. The CDR3 here is CSAADTFGGSPLHF. As DNA, the CDR3 is TGCAGTGCTGCAGACACCTTTGGTGGTTCACCCCTCCACTTT.

The V gene is TRBV4-1, the J gene TRBJ2-7; 13 bases line up with TRBD2. With V trimmed by 4 bases and J by 6 bases, 3 bases remained unmatched. Germline V gene lookup returns CDR1 MGHRA and CDR2 YSYEKL. This CDR3 is built from 14 residues. In DNA form, the CDR3 reads TGCGCCAGCAGCCTCGGGACTAGCGGGACCGAGCAGTACTTC. Residues: CASSLGTSGTEQYF.

This clonotype was observed a few times. This rearrangement joins TRBV6-5 to TRBJ1-6; a weak D match, TRBD1 (5 bases). Deletions cut 6 bases from V and 5 bases from J, with 11 bases between. Germline loops: CDR1 MNHEY, CDR2 SVGAGI. This CDR3 has 14 amino acids. The CDR3 DNA reads TGTGCCAGCAGCCACGGGGGAAATAATTCACCCCTCCACTTT. It translates to CASSHGGNNSPLHF.

This chain links TRBV7-6 with TRBJ2-1, with D perhaps matching TRBD1 or TRBD2 (5 bases each). V lost 1 base to trimming and J lost 6 bases, with 16 bases between them. The CDR3 runs to 16 residues. The germline V gene encodes CDR1 SGHVS and CDR2 FNYEAQ. CDR3 sequence: CASSLGKGGGGNEQFF. In DNA, the CDR3 is TGTGCCAGCAGCTTAGGGAAGGGTGGTGGGGGCAATGAGCAGTTCTTC.

The chain has TRBV5-1 and TRBJ2-7, with 12 bases that match TRBD1. CDR1 and CDR2 from the germline V gene are SGHRS and YFSETQ. This CDR3 is built from 15 residues. Trimming at V came to 4 bases and at J to 7 bases, leaving 9 bases not matched to a gene. The chain's CDR3 is CASSILGQGASEQYF. The CDR3 coding sequence is TGCGCCAGCAGCATCCTGGGACAGGGGGCAAGTGAGCAGTACTTC.

The CDR3 region is CASSLGSAVTEAFF. DNA of the CDR3: TGTGCCAGCAGCCTGGGGAGTGCGGTCACTGAAGCTTTCTTT. The rearrangement links TRBV7-2 to TRBJ1-1, with no clear D. This CDR3 comprises 14 residues. Trimming pared 5 bases from V and 4 bases from J, leaving 14 bases between. Per the germline V gene, CDR1 is SGHTA and CDR2 is FQGNSA.

The CDR3 sequence is CASSLAPGPQETQYF. The CDR3 coding sequence is TGTGCCAGCAGCTTAGCGCCGGGACCACAAGAGACCCAGTACTTC. V and J are TRBV7-2 and TRBJ2-5; D might be TRBD1 or TRBD2, each matching 5 bases. Trimming pared 0 bases from V and 2 bases from J, leaving 10 bases between. Germline CDR1 and CDR2: SGHTA and FQGNSA. The CDR3 totals 15 residues.

The chain recombines TRBV7-6 with TRBJ1-5, with D unresolved. V was shortened by 1 base and J by 6 bases, with 7 bases between the two germline ends. The CDR3 consists of 13 residues. Germline assignment: CDR1 SGHVS and CDR2 FNYEAQ. DNA of the CDR3: TGTGCCAGCAGCTTAGATGAGGGTCAGCCCCAGCATTTT. It translates to CASSLDEGQPQHF.

V usage is TRBV20-1 and J usage is TRBJ2-3; no firm D call. Per germline, CDR1 DFQATT and CDR2 SNEGSKA (reference sequence). CDR3 length equals 13 residues. Trimming removed 6 bases from V and 3 bases from J, with 13 bases in between. Here the CDR3 reads CSAPFRRTDTQYF. The CDR3 DNA sequence: TGCAGTGCCCCTTTCCGAAGGACAGATACGCAGTATTTT.